This T cell receptor (beta chain) appears in the sequencing data of a study of radiotherapy plus CTLA-4 blockade in lung cancer. Whole-study context: Disease control reached approximately 30%, with objective responses in approximately 17%. The study, taken as a whole, reports: Reported findings show early blood T cell clone dynamics, with interferon-beta, best predicted response. In blood, TCR clones derived from the tumor expanded after radiotherapy plus ipilimumab.

Between the trimmed V and J ends, which lost 8 bases and 0 bases, there was a span of 13 bases. The CDR3 contains 14 residues. The germline V gene has CDR1 SNHLY and CDR2 FYNNEI. Points on this clone: Its antigen remains unknown.

Focal radiation and CTLA-4 blockade (ipilimumab) were tested in chemo-refractory metastatic non-small-cell lung cancer patients. The repertoire was sequenced with immunoSEQ multiplex PCR; TCRdb's copy has only in-frame clones and lacks some. The table includes approximately 77,000 clones, 78% detected once. The V call is TRBV2, the J call TRBJ1-2; maybe TRBD1 (6 bases). The TCR originated in a human donor with non-small cell lung cancer whose response to radiotherapy plus ipilimumab could not be evaluated. Some clones in this sample may be carry-over from other donors' samples. Sequences were derived from peripheral blood, sampled from a patient treated with radiotherapy plus ipilimumab. This CDR3 is CASYPGAANYGYTF. The DNA for the CDR3 is TGTGCCAGCTATCCAGGGGCGGCTAACTATGGCTACACCTTC.